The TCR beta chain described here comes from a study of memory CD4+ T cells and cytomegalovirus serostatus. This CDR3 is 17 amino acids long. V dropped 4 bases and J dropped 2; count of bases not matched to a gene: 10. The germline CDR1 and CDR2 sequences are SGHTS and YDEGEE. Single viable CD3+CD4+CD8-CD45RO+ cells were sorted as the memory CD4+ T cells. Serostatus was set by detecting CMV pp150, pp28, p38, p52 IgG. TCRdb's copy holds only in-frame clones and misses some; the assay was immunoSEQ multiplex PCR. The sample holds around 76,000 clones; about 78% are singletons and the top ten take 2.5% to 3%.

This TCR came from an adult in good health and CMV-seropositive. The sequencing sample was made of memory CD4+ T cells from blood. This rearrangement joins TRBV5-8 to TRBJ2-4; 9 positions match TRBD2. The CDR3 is CASSLGAGGPSKNIQYF. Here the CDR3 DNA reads TGTGCCAGCAGCCTCGGGGCGGGGGGGCCTTCCAAAAACATTCAGTACTTC.